These T cell receptor beta chains were read from a single sample in a study of CD8+CD57+ T cells in acquired aplastic anemia. A single record per CDR3 protein comes from TCRdb applying MiXCR to the reads. The data contain around 140,000 distinct CDR3 sequences, 41% of them singletons. Sequenced input: sorted CD4+, CD8+, or CD8+CD57+ T cells (not recorded which) from PBMCs. The receptors originated from a human donor in good health, serving as a control. Both conserved end residues are part of each CDR3. The D gene is left open where the match is weak. Rows may omit the clone size; those that give it use once, few, many or a size class.

clone_size,d_call,v_call,j_call,cdr3_aa,cdr3_nt
few,TRBD1,TRBV18,TRBJ1-2,CASSPTSGTGVTNYGYTF,TGTGCCAGCTCACCTACCTCCGGGACAGGGGTTACTAACTATGGCTACACCTTC
-,-,TRBV19,TRBJ1-4,CASRPGEKLFF,TGTGCCAGTAGGCCCGGGGAAAAACTGTTTTTT
many,TRBD1,TRBV6-6,TRBJ1-2,CASSLGGGQTYGYTF,TGTGCCAGCAGTTTGGGGGGGGGACAGACATATGGCTACACCTTC
-,-,TRBV19,TRBJ2-7,CASTAWGSGEQYF,TGTGCCAGTACCGCCTGGGGGTCTGGGGAGCAGTACTTC
many,-,TRBV6-1,TRBJ1-5,CASINGQGLPSNQPQHF,TGTGCCAGCATTAACGGCCAAGGGCTCCCTAGCAATCAGCCCCAGCATTTT
-,-,TRBV19,TRBJ1-4,CARSIDLQAAGKLFF,TGTGCCCGTAGTATAGATCTTCAGGCAGCTGGAAAACTGTTTTTT
many,-,TRBV2,TRBJ1-5,CASSESAHQPQHF,TGTGCCAGCAGTGAAAGCGCCCATCAGCCCCAGCATTTT
-,-,TRBV30,TRBJ2-3,CAWRAYPTRPGSTGTQYF,TGTGCCTGGAGGGCGTACCCAACTAGGCCCGGGAGCACAGGTACGCAGTATTTT
many,-,TRBV13,TRBJ2-2,CASSGRVDGELFF,TGTGCCAGCAGCGGACGAGTTGACGGGGAGCTGTTTTTT
many,-,TRBV5-5,TRBJ2-1,CASSLWQINEQFF,TGTGCCAGCAGCTTGTGGCAGATCAATGAGCAGTTCTTC
many,-,TRBV5-1,TRBJ2-5,CASSLDVTQYF,TGCGCCAGCAGCTTAGATGTGACCCAGTACTTC
-,TRBD1,TRBV5-4,TRBJ2-4,CASTDGQGANIQYF,TGTGCCAGCACCGACGGACAGGGGGCAAACATTCAGTACTTC
-,TRBD1,TRBV6-1,TRBJ2-7,CASRLGQGAYEQYF,TGTGCCAGCAGGCTGGGACAGGGGGCCTACGAGCAGTACTTC
few,-,TRBV11-1,TRBJ2-1,CASSLGTGREGNEQFF,TGTGCCAGCAGCTTAGGGACAGGGCGGGAGGGCAATGAGCAGTTCTTC
many,TRBD1,TRBV6-5,TRBJ1-6,CASSLGTGSSPLHF,TGTGCCAGCAGTTTGGGGACAGGGTCTTCACCCCTCCACTTT
few,TRBD2,TRBV24-1,TRBJ2-7,CATSDLGTSVYEQYF,TGTGCCACCAGTGATTTGGGGACTAGCGTCTACGAGCAGTACTTC
few,-,TRBV5-4,TRBJ1-2,CASSLAGGVGYGYTF,TGTGCCAGCAGCTTGGCCGGGGGGGTTGGCTATGGCTACACCTTC
few,TRBD1,TRBV7-2,TRBJ2-2,CASSLPDRGDTGELFF,TGTGCCAGCAGCTTACCGGACAGGGGAGACACCGGGGAGCTGTTTTTT
-,TRBD1,TRBV10-3,TRBJ2-5,CAIGTAYQETQYF,TGTGCCATCGGGACAGCGTACCAAGAGACCCAGTACTTC
-,-,TRBV18,TRBJ1-1,CASRSDLGNRNTEAFF,TGTGCCAGCCGATCCGACCTAGGGAATCGGAACACTGAAGCTTTCTTT
-,-,TRBV2,TRBJ2-7,CASSGTRTVFSYEQYF,TGTGCCAGCAGTGGGACCCGGACGGTTTTCTCCTACGAGCAGTACTTC
once,-,TRBV29-1,TRBJ1-2,CSEGGHYDYTF,TGTAGCGAAGGGGGACACTATGACTACACCTTC
many,-,TRBV20-1,TRBJ2-1,CSARDRILTGAYNEQFF,TGCAGTGCTAGAGATCGTATCCTCACGGGGGCCTACAATGAGCAGTTCTTC
-,TRBD2,TRBV25-1,TRBJ2-7,CASSDELLAGGLYEQYF,TGTGCCAGCAGTGATGAGTTACTAGCGGGGGGGCTCTACGAGCAGTACTTC
-,TRBD1,TRBV20-1,TRBJ1-2,CSAIGQGTGDYGYTF,TGCAGTGCTATCGGACAGGGGACAGGGGACTATGGCTACACCTTC
-,-,TRBV15,TRBJ1-2,CATSRGDRRDGYTF,TGTGCCACCAGCAGAGGAGACAGGCGGGATGGCTACACCTTC
many,-,TRBV11-2,TRBJ1-1,CASITLLRTKNTEAFF,TGTGCCAGCATCACTCTACTCCGGACAAAGAACACTGAAGCTTTCTTT
-,-,TRBV5-1,TRBJ2-7,CASSLFADAYEQYF,TGCGCCAGCAGCTTGTTTGCAGATGCCTACGAGCAGTACTTC
many,TRBD2,TRBV20-1,TRBJ2-1,CSARGAVVAGGSSYNEQFF,TGCAGTGCTAGAGGGGCGGTGGTAGCGGGGGGCAGCTCCTACAATGAGCAGTTCTTC
many,TRBD1,TRBV19,TRBJ1-1,CASSSGTGLWTEAFF,TGTGCCAGTAGTTCGGGGACAGGGCTGTGGACTGAAGCTTTCTTT
-,-,TRBV27,TRBJ2-5,CASSLRGWETQYF,TGTGCCAGCAGTTTAAGGGGTTGGGAGACCCAGTACTTC
many,TRBD1,TRBV20-1,TRBJ1-2,CSAGQGQGVLGYTF,TGCAGTGCAGGCCAGGGACAGGGGGTACTTGGCTACACCTTC
many,-,TRBV7-9,TRBJ2-1,CASSLGGGGRQFF,TGTGCCAGCAGTCTAGGAGGGGGTGGTCGGCAGTTCTTC
many,TRBD1,TRBV20-1,TRBJ1-1,CSAPPGGSVNTEAFF,TGCAGTGCTCCACCAGGGGGGTCAGTGAACACTGAAGCTTTCTTT
many,TRBD1,TRBV30,TRBJ1-6,CAWSVDRNNSPLHF,TGTGCCTGGAGTGTGGACAGGAATAATTCACCCCTCCACTTT
-,TRBD1,TRBV18,TRBJ1-2,CASSPRQGEGYTF,TGTGCCAGCTCACCACGTCAGGGGGAGGGCTACACCTTC
-,-,TRBV29-1,TRBJ2-5,CGVAWGEETQYF,TGCGGCGTTGCTTGGGGGGAAGAGACCCAGTACTTC
few,-,TRBV6-1,TRBJ1-2,CASSPLDGIWNGYTF,TGTGCCAGCAGCCCTTTAGATGGGATTTGGAATGGCTACACCTTC
-,-,TRBV29-1,TRBJ2-1,CSVSVVGHNEQFF,TGCAGCGTTTCCGTCGTCGGGCACAATGAGCAGTTCTTC
-,-,TRBV4-2,TRBJ1-2,CASSQDTRDGYTF,TGTGCCAGCAGCCAGGACACACGGGATGGCTACACCTTC
-,-,TRBV27,TRBJ1-2,CASSLWRGAGYTF,TGTGCCAGCAGTTTATGGCGGGGGGCGGGCTACACCTTC
many,TRBD1,TRBV5-1,TRBJ2-7,CASNAGTGTYEQYF,TGCGCCAGCAATGCCGGGACAGGGACTTACGAGCAGTACTTC
many,TRBD2,TRBV24-1,TRBJ2-1,CATSDPRGLANSYNEQFF,TGTGCCACCAGTGACCCCCGGGGACTAGCGAACTCCTACAATGAGCAGTTCTTC
few,-,TRBV12-5,TRBJ2-1,CASGVLWGPSYNEQFF,TGTGCTAGTGGTGTCTTGTGGGGACCCTCCTACAATGAGCAGTTCTTC
-,-,TRBV2,TRBJ2-7,CASSEGKSYEQYF,TGTGCCAGCAGTGAAGGGAAATCCTACGAGCAGTACTTC
-,-,TRBV15,TRBJ1-4,CATSRDAPTAKMEKLFF,TGTGCCACCAGCAGAGACGCCCCCACAGCTAAAATGGAAAAACTGTTTTTT
-,-,TRBV2,TRBJ1-1,CASDWSQNTEAFF,TGTGCCAGCGATTGGTCTCAGAACACTGAAGCTTTCTTT
few,-,TRBV24-1,TRBJ2-3,CATSFSGTAGSDTQYF,TGTGCCACCAGTTTCTCCGGGACGGCTGGCTCAGATACGCAGTATTTT
few,-,TRBV19,TRBJ1-6,CASSGSLGSPLHF,TGTGCCAGTTCAGGATCCTTAGGGTCACCCCTCCACTTT
-,-,TRBV18,TRBJ2-2,CASSRVSFTGELFF,TGTGCCAGCTCACGGGTCTCCTTCACCGGGGAGCTGTTTTTT
many,TRBD1,TRBV6-1,TRBJ1-2,CASRAGQGNYGYTF,TGTGCCAGCCGGGCGGGACAGGGGAACTATGGCTACACCTTC
-,-,TRBV12-3/TRBV12-4,TRBJ1-5,CASRLGSNQPQHF,TGTGCCAGCAGGTTAGGGAGCAATCAGCCCCAGCATTTT
few,-,TRBV18,TRBJ1-1,CASSQTGTSTEAFF,TGTGCCAGCTCACAGACCGGGACGTCCACTGAAGCTTTCTTT
few,TRBD1,TRBV3-1,TRBJ1-1,CASSPPTGGNTEAFF,TGTGCCAGCAGCCCTCCGACAGGGGGCAACACTGAAGCTTTCTTT